Listed below are T cell receptor beta chains from one sample, sequenced in a study of CD8 T cells in Susac syndrome. MiXCR was run by TCRdb on the immunoSEQ multiplex PCR reads, yielding one entry per CDR3 protein. The data hold around 180,000 distinct CDR3 sequences, with around 95% observed a single time. What was sequenced was CD4+ T cells from PBMCs. These receptors all come from a human donor with multiple sclerosis. CDR3s leave out the opening cysteine and the closing phenylalanine or tryptophan. Some rows mark clone size as missing; the rest say once, few, many or name a class of expanded clone.

j_gene: TRBJ2-4; abundance: once; v_gene: TRBV13; CDR3aa: ASSFSFSAKNIQY
j_gene: TRBJ2-2; abundance: -; v_gene: TRBV10-3; CDR3aa: AISDISTGELF
j_gene: TRBJ2-2; abundance: -; v_gene: TRBV30; CDR3aa: AWSGLAGGLSGELF
j_gene: TRBJ2-3; abundance: -; v_gene: TRBV7-6; CDR3aa: ASSSGQTTDTQY
j_gene: TRBJ1-4; abundance: -; v_gene: TRBV27; CDR3aa: ASSLSGRERKLF
j_gene: TRBJ1-6; abundance: -; v_gene: TRBV9; CDR3aa: ASSVERSGDPLH
j_gene: TRBJ1-2; abundance: -; v_gene: TRBV9; CDR3aa: ASSVGATYGYT
j_gene: TRBJ2-2; abundance: -; v_gene: TRBV6-5; CDR3aa: ASSSLDRGYIGELF
j_gene: TRBJ2-5; abundance: -; v_gene: TRBV9; CDR3aa: ASSVDPSGGVEETQY
j_gene: TRBJ2-5; abundance: -; v_gene: TRBV3-1; CDR3aa: ASSQMGKTQY
j_gene: TRBJ1-1; abundance: few; v_gene: TRBV29-1; CDR3aa: SVGYLGRGNTEAF
j_gene: TRBJ2-5; abundance: -; v_gene: TRBV29-1; CDR3aa: SVEGAPQGETQY
j_gene: TRBJ2-1; abundance: -; v_gene: TRBV6-5; CDR3aa: ASSYSTSGGKNEQF
j_gene: TRBJ2-7; abundance: -; v_gene: TRBV7-9; CDR3aa: ASSSGLADYEQY
j_gene: TRBJ2-5; abundance: -; v_gene: TRBV29-1; CDR3aa: SVEAGSGGATQY
j_gene: TRBJ1-2; abundance: -; v_gene: TRBV20-1; CDR3aa: SAPFYYGYT
j_gene: TRBJ1-5; abundance: -; v_gene: TRBV12-3/TRBV12-4; CDR3aa: ASSPDSDQPQH
j_gene: TRBJ1-1; abundance: -; v_gene: TRBV12-3/TRBV12-4; CDR3aa: ASSSRAQGRNTEAF
j_gene: TRBJ1-2; abundance: -; v_gene: TRBV25-1; CDR3aa: ASSGRDRGRLDYGYT
j_gene: TRBJ1-5; abundance: -; v_gene: TRBV28; CDR3aa: ASSLSWDREYQPQH
j_gene: TRBJ1-4; abundance: -; v_gene: TRBV20-1; CDR3aa: SALGQGDEKLF
j_gene: TRBJ1-2; abundance: -; v_gene: TRBV11-2; CDR3aa: ASSLTTGGNYGYT
j_gene: TRBJ2-7; abundance: -; v_gene: TRBV30; CDR3aa: AWSSNPGPSFNIGDEQY
j_gene: TRBJ1-2; abundance: -; v_gene: TRBV6-2/TRBV6-3; CDR3aa: ASAHRIYGYT
j_gene: TRBJ2-7; abundance: once; v_gene: TRBV29-1; CDR3aa: SVEYPSGGYEQY
j_gene: TRBJ2-7; abundance: -; v_gene: TRBV3-1; CDR3aa: ASSQEVGTYEQY
j_gene: TRBJ2-5; abundance: -; v_gene: TRBV12-3/TRBV12-4; CDR3aa: ASSPTMVGEAQY
j_gene: TRBJ2-7; abundance: -; v_gene: TRBV3-1; CDR3aa: ASSQARPSYEQY
j_gene: TRBJ2-1; abundance: -; v_gene: TRBV28; CDR3aa: ASSSSGGFSYEQF
j_gene: TRBJ2-3; abundance: once; v_gene: TRBV7-7; CDR3aa: ASSPGLGSDTQY
j_gene: TRBJ2-3; abundance: -; v_gene: TRBV20-1; CDR3aa: SAIDGKDTQY
j_gene: TRBJ1-2; abundance: -; v_gene: TRBV4-1; CDR3aa: ASSQGHSYT
j_gene: TRBJ2-1; abundance: -; v_gene: TRBV3-1; CDR3aa: ASSKTGSSYNEQF
j_gene: TRBJ2-3; abundance: -; v_gene: TRBV20-1; CDR3aa: SALLAGGQTDTQY
j_gene: TRBJ2-7; abundance: -; v_gene: TRBV29-1; CDR3aa: AVGGGGSTYEQY
j_gene: TRBJ2-1; abundance: -; v_gene: TRBV3-1; CDR3aa: ASSQEAAGGEQF
j_gene: TRBJ1-1; abundance: -; v_gene: TRBV5-4; CDR3aa: ASSPSRDRESTEAF
j_gene: TRBJ2-3; abundance: -; v_gene: TRBV28; CDR3aa: AGRGVSTDTQY
j_gene: TRBJ1-2; abundance: -; v_gene: TRBV30; CDR3aa: ACKRDSNYGYT
j_gene: TRBJ1-6; abundance: few; v_gene: TRBV9; CDR3aa: ASSVGQGRSYNSPLH
j_gene: TRBJ2-3; abundance: -; v_gene: TRBV4-1; CDR3aa: ASSLLRGPDTQY